Below are 22 T cell receptor beta chains sequenced from a single sample in a study of blood T cell repertoires in COVID-19. Sequencing was performed with immunoSEQ multiplex PCR; in TCRdb, only in-frame clones are kept and a portion is missing. Of 100,000 to 120,000 clones listed, about 85% were seen once; the top ten hold 3% to 3.5%. The sample consisted of peripheral blood. The receptors shown here come from a man aged 40-50 years with acute or convalescent COVID-19.

The genes are TRBV5-1 and TRBJ2-1, with 10 bases fitting TRBD2. Germline assignment: CDR1 SGHRS and CDR2 YFSETQ. The J segment lost 8 bases and the V segment lost 0 bases, leaving 8 bases of the junction unmatched. The CDR3 runs to 16 residues. The DNA for the CDR3 is TGCGCCAGCAGCTTGGCCCCAGCGGGGGGGCCCTATGAGCAGTTCTTC. Its translation is CASSLAPAGGPYEQFF.

The J gene is TRBJ2-1, the V gene TRBV7-9; TRBD2 might be the D (6 bases). The CDR3 runs to 13 residues. The V and J ends lost 0 bases and 7 bases respectively, with 7 bases between them. Germline V gives CDR1 SEHNR, CDR2 FQNEAQ (reference sequence). The CDR3 nucleotides are TGTGCCAGCAGCTTAGCGGGGGGAAATGAGCAGTTCTTC. Its protein is CASSLAGGNEQFF. The full variable domain, completed using reference TRBV7-9 and TRBJ2-1, is DTGVSQNPRHKITKRGQNVTFRCDPISEHNRLYWYRQTLGQGPEFLTYFQNEAQLEKSRLLSDRFSAERPKGSFSTLEIQRTEQGDSAMYLCASSLAGGNEQFFGPGTRLTVL.

The chain joins TRBV28 to TRBJ2-1; D is possibly TRBD1 (5 bases). The germline V gene encodes CDR1 MDHEN and CDR2 SYDVKM. V lost 0 bases and J 11 bases, leaving 8 bases between the germline ends. This CDR3 spans 12 amino acids. The CDR3 bases are TGTGCCAGCAGTTTATGGGCAGGGAAGCAGTTCTTC. As protein: CASSLWAGKQFF.

The rearrangement links TRBV5-1 to TRBJ1-6, with 7 bases identical to TRBD1. V gave up 0 bases and J gave up 5 bases; unmatched junction bases: 2. The CDR3 has 15 residues. Germline V gene lookup returns CDR1 SGHRS and CDR2 YFSETQ. The CDR3: CASSLGGGDNSPLHF. In nucleotides, the CDR3 is TGCGCCAGCAGCTTGGGAGGGGGCGATAATTCACCCCTCCACTTT.

The chain employs TRBV27 and TRBJ2-7, with D unresolved. The germline V and J ends were trimmed by 5 bases and 1 base, with 9 bases remaining between them. The CDR3 runs to 13 residues. From germline, CDR1 is MNHEY and CDR2 SMNVEV (reference sequence). DNA for the CDR3: TGTGCCAGCAGTAGGCAGGTATCCTACGAGCAGTACTTC. This sequence encodes CASSRQVSYEQYF.

The chain combines TRBV27 with TRBJ2-7; a weak D match, TRBD1 (5 bases). This CDR3 spans 14 amino acids. Germline V gene lookup returns CDR1 MNHEY and CDR2 SMNVEV (reference sequence). With 8 bases removed from V and 3 bases from J, the gap between germline ends came to 17 bases. The CDR3 nucleotides are TGTGCCAGCGGCCCGACAGAAAGAATCTACGAGCAGTACTTC. Translating it yields CASGPTERIYEQYF.

CDR3: CASSLVPQKGNTIYF. The CDR3 nucleotides are TGTGCCAGCAGCTTGGTCCCGCAGAAAGGAAACACCATATATTTT. V usage is TRBV7-2 and J usage is TRBJ1-3; unclear D gene. The germline CDR1 and CDR2 sequences are SGHTA and FQGNSA. The CDR3 totals 15 residues. V lost 3 bases to trimming and J lost 4 bases, with 13 bases between them.

V usage is TRBV30 and J usage is TRBJ1-2, with no clear D. The CDR3 consists of 12 residues. V lost 2 bases, J lost 3 bases, and 7 bases lay in between. CDR1 and CDR2 from the germline V gene are GTSNPN and SVGIG (reference sequence). The CDR3 DNA follows: TGTGCCTGGAGTAGCGGGGACTATGGCTACACCTTC. Encoded protein: CAWSSGDYGYTF.

CDR3 sequence reads: CASWDRGDTQYF. The CDR3, as DNA: TGTGCCAGCTGGGACAGAGGTGATACGCAGTATTTT. The rearrangement uses TRBV2 and TRBJ2-3; 7 bases align to TRBD1. The J segment lost 6 bases and the V segment lost 8 bases, leaving 5 bases of the junction unmatched. Germline V gene data show CDR1 as SNHLY and CDR2 as FYNNEI. The CDR3 has 12 amino acids.

Only a few counts were recorded for this clone. This sequence joins TRBV6-5 and TRBJ1-5; 8 bases agree with TRBD1. With V trimmed by 6 bases and J by 3 bases, 4 bases remained unmatched. The CDR3 covers 14 residues. The germline V gene has CDR1 MNHEY and CDR2 SVGAGI. The CDR3 nucleotides read TGTGCCAGCAGCTCGGGACAGGCCAATCAGCCCCAGCATTTT. This translates into CASSSGQANQPQHF.

V usage is TRBV6-5 and J usage is TRBJ2-7; tentative D call: TRBD1 (5 bases). Trimming took off 5 bases at V and 2 bases at J, with 13 bases between the two ends. Germline V gene lookup returns CDR1 MNHEY and CDR2 SVGAGI. This CDR3 has 14 residues. CDR3 residues: CASSRTLEPYEQYF. The CDR3 nucleotides are TGTGCCAGCAGTCGGACATTGGAGCCCTACGAGCAGTACTTC.

This chain links TRBV5-1 with TRBJ2-7, with 7 bases identical to TRBD2. V lost 7 bases and J lost 4; bases outside the gene matches: 11. The germline V gene has CDR1 SGHRS and CDR2 YFSETQ. The CDR3 is made up of 14 amino acids. The CDR3 DNA reads as TGCGCCAGCGGAGCGGGGTTATCGGATTACGAGCAGTACTTC. Protein product: CASGAGLSDYEQYF.

V gene TRBV30 combines with J gene TRBJ1-5; 7 bases fit TRBD1. Germline lookup yields CDR1 GTSNPN and CDR2 SVGIG (reference sequence). This CDR3 is built from 13 residues. V was pared by 2 bases and J by 7 bases, with 5 bases of the junction left unmatched. CDR3 protein: CAWSSGGQQPQHF. CDR3 DNA: TGTGCCTGGAGTAGCGGGGGACAGCAGCCCCAGCATTTT. Full variable domain (rest looked up from reference TRBV30 and TRBJ1-5): SQTIHQWPATLVQPVGSPLSLECTVEGTSNPNLYWYRQAAGRGLQLLFYSVGIGQISSEVPQNLSASRPQDRQFILSSKKLLLSDSGFYLCAWSSGGQQPQHFGDGTRLSIL.

The chain carries TRBV4-1 and TRBJ1-2; 9 positions agree with TRBD1. V lost 5 bases, J lost 3 bases, and 10 bases stayed unmatched. The CDR3 totals 16 residues. Germline-derived CDR1 and CDR2 are MGHRA and YSYEKL. The CDR3 DNA sequence: TGCGCCAGCAGCTTCCTACAGGGGGCGGCGGACTATGGCTACACCTTC. This codes for CASSFLQGAADYGYTF.

This clone occurred once. V usage is TRBV24-1 and J usage is TRBJ1-5; weak D call: TRBD1 (5 bases). V shed 0 bases and J shed 1 base, with 9 bases lying between them. Germline V gene lookup returns CDR1 KGHDR and CDR2 SFDVKD. The CDR3 sequence is 16 residues long. The CDR3 DNA sequence: TGTGCCACCAGTGATTTGTTGCGACAGAGCAATCAGCCCCAGCATTTT. This translates into CATSDLLRQSNQPQHF.

The chain carries TRBV5-4 and TRBJ2-3; no reliable D call. Between the trimmed V and J ends, which lost 4 bases and 3 bases, there was a span of 9 bases. Germline CDR1 SGHNT, CDR2 YYREEE (reference sequence). This CDR3 contains 13 residues. The chain's CDR3 is CASSNLDTDTQYF. For the CDR3, the DNA is TGTGCCAGCAGCAACCTAGATACAGATACGCAGTATTTT. Complete variable domain (other parts from reference TRBV5-4 and TRBJ2-3): ETGVTQSPTHLIKTRGQQVTLRCSSQSGHNTVSWYQQALGQGPQFIFQYYREEENGRGNFPPRFSGLQFPNYSSELNVNALELDDSALYLCASSNLDTDTQYFGPGTRLTVL.

The chain combines TRBV19 with TRBJ1-1; D might be TRBD1 (6 bases). CDR1 is LNHDA and CDR2 is SQIVND in the germline V gene (reference sequence). This CDR3 spans 14 amino acids. Trimming took off 6 bases at V and 4 bases at J, with 15 bases between the two ends. CDR3 sequence reads: CASSSNREGTEAFF. CDR3 sequence (DNA): TGTGCCAGTAGCTCTAACAGGGAGGGCACTGAAGCTTTCTTT.

The genes are TRBV4-3 and TRBJ2-7; 7 bases agree with TRBD1. Unmatched junction bases numbered 17, after V lost 1 base and J lost 5 bases. The CDR3 contains 18 residues. In germline, CDR1 is LGHNA, CDR2 YSLEER. The CDR3 DNA reads as TGCGCCAGCAGCCAAGGCCTAGGATCGACAGGGACGAGCCACGAGCAGTACTTC. Its protein is CASSQGLGSTGTSHEQYF.

The chain carries TRBV2 and TRBJ1-2, with 10 positions matching TRBD1. Trimming took 4 bases from V and 5 from J; bases not matched to a gene: 7. CDR1 and CDR2 (germline): SNHLY, FYNNEI. This CDR3 comprises 15 residues. Here the CDR3 reads CASSGASDRGYGYTF. The CDR3 DNA reads as TGTGCCAGCAGTGGGGCTTCGGACAGGGGGTATGGCTACACCTTC.

The chain has TRBV24-1 and TRBJ2-3; 12 bases map to TRBD2. J was trimmed by 2 bases and V by 3 bases; bases with no gene match: 5. The CDR3 has 17 amino acids. In germline, CDR1 is KGHDR, CDR2 SFDVKD. CDR3 residues: CATSDPGLAGITDTQYF. DNA of the CDR3: TGTGCCACCAGTGATCCTGGACTAGCGGGGATCACAGATACGCAGTATTTT.

Remarks on this clone: Additional DNA sequences in this sample encode the identical CDR3. The chain recombines TRBV9 with TRBJ1-3; D remains unclear. Germline loops: CDR1 SGDLS, CDR2 YYNGEE. V was pared by 0 bases and J by 1 base, with 5 bases between. The CDR3 loop spans 14 amino acids. The CDR3 spells CASSVDSSGNTIYF. CDR3 nucleotides: TGTGCCAGCAGCGTAGACAGTTCTGGAAACACCATATATTTT.

This chain joins TRBV21-1 and TRBJ2-7; TRBD1 is the table's D call, not checked against the DNA. TRBV21-1 is a pseudogene. This CDR3 region has 13 residues. DNA for the CDR3: TGTGCCAGCAGCTACAGGGCCGTGTACGAGCAGTACTTC. It encodes CASSYRAVYEQYF.